These 9 T cell receptor beta chains share one sample of origin, sequenced in a study of cytomegalovirus exposure and HLA in healthy donors. The PCR made use of 60 Vbeta and 13 Jbeta primers. The table came from immunoSEQ multiplex PCR; TCRdb's copy has only in-frame clones and leaves some out. The table shows about 75,000 clones, with roughly 88% occurring only once. Sequenced material: PBMCs. Receptor source: a man in his sixties or seventies in good health and CMV-seropositive.

The chain uses TRBV28 and TRBJ2-1; a possible D gene is TRBD1 (5 bases). V lost 5 bases, J lost 5 bases, and 13 bases lay in between. CDR1 and CDR2 from the germline V gene are MDHEN and SYDVKM. This CDR3 contains 14 residues. CDR3 bases: TGTGCCAGCAGTGCTCAACAGACAGACAATGAGCAGTTCTTC. It encodes CASSAQQTDNEQFF.

The table lists this clone with a count of one. The rearrangement joins TRBV25-1 to TRBJ1-2, with D possibly matching TRBD1 (5 bases). CDR3 length: 13 residues. Germline values: CDR1 MGHDK, CDR2 SYGVNS. Between the trimmed V and J ends, which lost 3 bases and 5 bases, there was a span of 10 bases. In DNA, the CDR3 is TGTGCCAGCAGTGAGCAAGGGGATTATGGCTACACCTTC. This codes for CASSEQGDYGYTF.

This chain joins TRBV5-4 and TRBJ2-5, with 7 bases that match TRBD1. V shed 3 bases and J 0 bases; nucleotides not matched to a gene: 8. CDR1 is SGHNT, CDR2 YYREEE, per germline (reference sequence). This CDR3 has 16 residues. The CDR3 reads CASSSRDSLYQETQYF. In DNA, the CDR3 is TGTGCCAGCAGCTCCCGGGACAGCCTGTACCAAGAGACCCAGTACTTC.

V is TRBV7-6 and J is TRBJ2-5; TRBD2 agrees at 11 bases. The CDR3 is made up of 18 amino acids. Germline V gives CDR1 SGHVS, CDR2 FNYEAQ. V lost 5 bases and J lost 3; bases outside the gene matches: 14. CDR3 coding DNA: TGTGCCAGCAGCCCCTATAGCGGGAGGGCCGTCCCCAAAGAGACCCAGTACTTC. Its translation: CASSPYSGRAVPKETQYF.

The DNA of the CDR3 is TGTGCCAGCAACAAACAGGGGAACATTCAGTACTTC. This gives the protein CASNKQGNIQYF. This sequence joins TRBV28 and TRBJ2-4; 7 positions match TRBD1. Germline CDR1 reads MDHEN; CDR2 reads SYDVKM. CDR3 length equals 12 residues. V shed 7 bases and J 7 bases; nucleotides not matched to a gene: 4.

A word on this clone: The junction and the germline gene differ at one end; a read error may be behind it. The chain couples TRBV5-1 to TRBJ2-7; a possible D gene is TRBD1 (5 bases). CDR1 and CDR2 from the germline V gene are SGHRS and YFSETQ. This CDR3 has 13 residues. The CDR3 nucleotides read TGCGCCAGCAGCTTGGATGGGGCAGACCCCAAGGACTTC. Translating it yields CASSLDGADPKDF.

This chain uses TRBV5-1 with TRBJ2-3, with 7 bases aligning to TRBD1. Germline CDR1 reads SGHRS; CDR2 reads YFSETQ. The CDR3 has 15 residues. With 4 bases clipped from V and 0 bases from J, the junction kept 5 bases outside the gene matches. CDR3 loop: CASSPRDSSTDTQYF. In DNA, the CDR3 is TGCGCCAGCAGCCCCCGGGACAGCAGCACAGATACGCAGTATTTT.

The chain recombines TRBV9 with TRBJ1-2, with 7 bases identical to TRBD1. Germline CDR1 SGDLS, CDR2 YYNGEE. With V trimmed by 3 bases and J by 7 bases, 3 bases remained unmatched. The CDR3 sequence is 12 residues long. CDR3: CASSGQGTGYTF. The CDR3, as DNA: TGTGCCAGCAGCGGACAGGGTACTGGCTACACCTTC.

V usage is TRBV5-1 and J usage is TRBJ1-1, with a weak D call TRBD1 (5 bases). Germline assignment: CDR1 SGHRS and CDR2 YFSETQ. The CDR3 loop spans 16 amino acids. V shed 0 bases and J shed 0 bases, with 12 bases lying between them. The CDR3: CASSLADRAMNTEAFF. For the CDR3, the DNA is TGCGCCAGCAGCTTGGCCGACAGAGCAATGAACACTGAAGCTTTCTTT.